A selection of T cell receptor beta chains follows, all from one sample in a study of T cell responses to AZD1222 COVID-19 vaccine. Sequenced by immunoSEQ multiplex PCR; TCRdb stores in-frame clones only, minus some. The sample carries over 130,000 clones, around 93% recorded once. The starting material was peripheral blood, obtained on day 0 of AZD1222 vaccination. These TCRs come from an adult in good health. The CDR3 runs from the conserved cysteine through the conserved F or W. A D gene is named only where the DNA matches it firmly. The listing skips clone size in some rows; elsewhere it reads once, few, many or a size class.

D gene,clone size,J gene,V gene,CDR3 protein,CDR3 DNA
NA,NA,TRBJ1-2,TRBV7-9,CASSPGGGWDGYTF,TGTGCCAGCAGCCCCGGTGGAGGGTGGGATGGCTACACCTTC
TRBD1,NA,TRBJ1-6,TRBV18,CASSYGTENSPLHF,TGTGCCAGCTCTTACGGGACAGAGAATTCACCCCTCCACTTT
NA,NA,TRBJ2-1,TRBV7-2,CASSFATSSYNEQFF,TGTGCCAGCAGCTTTGCGACCAGCTCCTACAATGAGCAGTTCTTC
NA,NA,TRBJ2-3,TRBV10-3,CAISAGVQPLTDTQYF,TGTGCCATCAGTGCGGGGGTTCAGCCACTCACAGATACGCAGTATTTT
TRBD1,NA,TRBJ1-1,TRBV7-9,CASSTSDRGTEAFF,TGTGCCAGCAGTACCTCGGACAGGGGCACTGAAGCTTTCTTT
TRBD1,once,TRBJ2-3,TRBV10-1,CASSEGTVRGTQYF,TGCGCCAGCAGTGAAGGGACAGTAAGGGGGACGCAGTATTTT
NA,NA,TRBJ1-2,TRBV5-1,CASSKDYGYTF,TGCGCCAGCAGCAAAGACTATGGCTACACCTTC
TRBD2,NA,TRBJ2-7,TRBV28,CASSPISGTYYEQYF,TGTGCCAGCAGTCCGATTAGCGGGACTTACTACGAGCAGTACTTC
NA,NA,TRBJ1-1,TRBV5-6,CASSFTGTTEAFF,TGTGCCAGCAGCTTCACAGGAACTACTGAAGCTTTCTTT
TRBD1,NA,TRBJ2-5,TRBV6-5,CASSMTGAETQYF,TGTGCCAGCAGTATGACAGGGGCAGAGACCCAGTACTTC
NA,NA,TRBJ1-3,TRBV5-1,CASSVQGGGNTIYF,TGCGCCAGCAGCGTACAGGGTGGCGGAAACACCATATATTTT
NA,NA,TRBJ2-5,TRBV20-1,CSASRGGAETQYF,TGCAGTGCTAGTAGGGGGGGGGCAGAGACCCAGTACTTC
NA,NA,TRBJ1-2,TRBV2,CASSDYSVSSAYGYTF,TGTGCCAGCAGTGACTACAGCGTCAGTTCTGCGTATGGCTACACCTTC
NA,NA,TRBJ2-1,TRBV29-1,CSVEDQEGRNEQFF,TGCAGCGTTGAAGATCAGGAGGGGCGGAATGAGCAGTTCTTC
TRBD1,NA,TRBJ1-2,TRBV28,CASGHPGQRNYGYTF,TGTGCCAGCGGCCACCCGGGACAGCGTAACTATGGCTACACCTTC
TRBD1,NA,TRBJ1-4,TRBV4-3,CASSQDPSRGATNEKLFF,TGCGCCAGCAGCCAAGATCCCAGCAGGGGGGCAACTAATGAAAAACTGTTTTTT
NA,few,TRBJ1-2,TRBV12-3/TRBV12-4,CASRQGYGYTF,TGTGCCAGCAGACAGGGTTATGGCTACACCTTC
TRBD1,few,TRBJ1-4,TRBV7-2,CASSPQGGNEKLFF,TGTGCCAGCAGCCCACAGGGGGGAAATGAAAAACTGTTTTTT
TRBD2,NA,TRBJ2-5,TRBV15,CATSKGLAGAQETQYF,TGTGCCACCAGCAAGGGACTAGCGGGGGCCCAAGAGACCCAGTACTTC
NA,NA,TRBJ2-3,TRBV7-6,CASSLAAGGGQAQYF,TGTGCCAGCAGCTTAGCAGCAGGGGGAGGACAAGCGCAGTATTTT
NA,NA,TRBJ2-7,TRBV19,CASSTPGSDEQYF,TGTGCCAGTAGTACCCCCGGGTCCGACGAGCAGTACTTC
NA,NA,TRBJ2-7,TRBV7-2,CASSLRVSGAYEQYF,TGTGCCAGCAGCTTAAGGGTTAGCGGAGCCTACGAGCAGTACTTC
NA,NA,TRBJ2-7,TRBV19,CASSPYGETYEQYF,TGTGCCAGTAGCCCATACGGGGAGACCTACGAGCAGTACTTC
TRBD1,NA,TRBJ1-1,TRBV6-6,CASRLSLQGITEAFF,TGTGCCAGCAGACTCTCACTACAGGGGATCACTGAAGCTTTCTTT
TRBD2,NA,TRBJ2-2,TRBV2,CASIPELAANTGELFF,TGTGCCAGCATTCCCGAACTAGCGGCGAACACCGGGGAGCTGTTTTTT
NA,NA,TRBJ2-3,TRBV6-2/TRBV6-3,CASSSGFPDTQYF,TGTGCCAGCAGTTCCGGGTTTCCAGATACGCAGTATTTT
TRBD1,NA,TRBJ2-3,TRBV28,CASSLLKGARRDTQYF,TGTGCCAGCAGTTTATTGAAGGGGGCGCGGAGAGATACGCAGTATTTT
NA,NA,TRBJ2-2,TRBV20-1,CSAHHRGELFF,TGCAGTGCTCACCACAGGGGGGAGCTGTTTTTT
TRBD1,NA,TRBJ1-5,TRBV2,CASSWTGSYADSNQPQHF,TGTGCCAGCAGTTGGACAGGATCCTACGCCGATAGCAATCAGCCCCAGCATTTT
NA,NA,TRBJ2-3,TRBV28,CASSITGPFTDTQYF,TGTGCCAGCAGCATAACCGGGCCATTCACAGATACGCAGTATTTT
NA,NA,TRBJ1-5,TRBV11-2,CASSLGQPTLGVNQPQHF,TGTGCCAGCAGCTTAGGCCAACCGACATTGGGGGTAAATCAGCCCCAGCATTTT
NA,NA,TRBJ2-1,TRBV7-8,CASSLARTVWFF,TGTGCCAGCAGCTTAGCGCGAACCGTGTGGTTCTTC
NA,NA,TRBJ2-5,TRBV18,CASSPGLAPETQYF,TGTGCCAGCTCACCTGGACTGGCCCCAGAGACCCAGTACTTC
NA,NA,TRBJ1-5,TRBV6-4,CASSSMRGRSMGQPQHF,TGTGCCAGCAGTTCTATGCGGGGCAGATCTATGGGACAGCCCCAGCATTTT
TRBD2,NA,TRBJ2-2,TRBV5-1,CASSSGTSGTGELFF,TGCGCCAGCAGTTCCGGGACTAGCGGGACCGGGGAGCTGTTTTTT
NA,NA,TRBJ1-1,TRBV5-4,CASSLNRAATEAFF,TGTGCCAGCAGCCTCAACAGGGCGGCCACTGAAGCTTTCTTT
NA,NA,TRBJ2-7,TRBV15,CATSRDLGHEQYF,TGTGCCACCAGCAGAGATCTTGGGCACGAGCAGTACTTC
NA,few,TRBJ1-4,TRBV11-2,CASSLGTSAEKLFF,TGTGCCAGCAGCTTAGGAACGTCTGCTGAAAAACTGTTTTTT
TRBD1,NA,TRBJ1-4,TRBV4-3,CASSQDDRVAGGKLFF,TGCGCCAGCAGCCAGGATGACAGGGTTGCCGGGGGGAAACTGTTTTTT
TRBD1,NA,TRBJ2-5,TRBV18,CASSPLGTGMGETQYF,TGTGCCAGCTCACCACTCGGGACAGGGATGGGGGAGACCCAGTACTTC
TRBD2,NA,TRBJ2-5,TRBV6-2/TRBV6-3,CASSQGTSGLETQYF,TGTGCCAGCAGCCAGGGGACTAGCGGGCTGGAGACCCAGTACTTC
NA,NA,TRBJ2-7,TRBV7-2,CASSLLLKPYEQYF,TGTGCCAGCAGCTTATTACTGAAGCCCTACGAGCAGTACTTC